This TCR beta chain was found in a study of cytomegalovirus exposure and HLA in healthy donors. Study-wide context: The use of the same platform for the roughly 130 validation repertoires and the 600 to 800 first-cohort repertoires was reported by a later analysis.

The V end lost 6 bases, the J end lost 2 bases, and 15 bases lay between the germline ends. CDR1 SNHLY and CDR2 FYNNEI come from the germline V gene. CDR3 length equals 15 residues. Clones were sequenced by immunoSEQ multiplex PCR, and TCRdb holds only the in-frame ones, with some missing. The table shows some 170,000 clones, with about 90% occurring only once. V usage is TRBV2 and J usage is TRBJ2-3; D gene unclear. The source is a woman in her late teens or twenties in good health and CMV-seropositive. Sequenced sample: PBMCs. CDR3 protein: CASSSLESNTDTQYF. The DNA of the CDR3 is TGTGCCAGCAGCAGTCTAGAAAGTAACACAGATACGCAGTATTTT.